These T cell receptor beta chains were read from a single sample in a study of cytomegalovirus exposure and HLA in healthy donors. Repertoires were generated with immunoSEQ multiplex PCR, while TCRdb's copy carries only in-frame clones and drops some. The sample yields roughly 200,000 clones, about 80% seen once. Sequenced material: PBMCs. These receptors came from a woman in her 30s in good health and CMV-seronegative. The CDR3 runs from the conserved cysteine through the conserved F or W. D genes are given only for firm matches. Clone size is shown for a subset of rows, as once, few, many or a class of expanded clone.

v_call	clone_size	d_call	j_call	cdr3_aa	cdr3_nt
TRBV30	.	.	TRBJ1-2	CAWSDPDTYGYTF	TGTGCCTGGAGTGACCCGGACACCTATGGCTACACCTTC
TRBV5-1	.	.	TRBJ2-3	CASTGMNTDTQYF	TGCGCCAGCACAGGGATGAACACAGATACGCAGTATTTT
TRBV10-3	once	TRBD1	TRBJ2-7	CAIRFGGTGGSGEQYF	TGTGCCATCAGGTTCGGGGGTACAGGGGGCTCAGGGGAGCAGTACTTC
TRBV6-1	.	TRBD1	TRBJ2-2	CASSDLGQGSGGELFF	TGTGCCAGCAGTGACCTGGGACAGGGGTCGGGCGGGGAGCTGTTTTTT
TRBV5-6	.	TRBD1	TRBJ2-7	CASSLDRATYEQYF	TGTGCCAGCAGCCTAGACAGGGCCACCTACGAGCAGTACTTC
TRBV7-2	few	TRBD1	TRBJ1-1	CASSLTGGTEAFF	TGTGCCAGCAGCTTGACAGGGGGCACTGAAGCTTTCTTT
TRBV20-1	once	.	TRBJ2-7	CATGGSYEQYF	TGCGCAACCGGAGGGTCCTACGAGCAGTACTTC
TRBV7-9	.	.	TRBJ2-7	CSVQGSSSYEQYF	TGTTCTGTACAGGGCAGTTCTTCCTACGAGCAGTACTTC
TRBV5-8	.	TRBD1	TRBJ1-1	CASSLGTGALNTEAFF	TGTGCCAGCAGCTTGGGGACAGGGGCCTTGAACACTGAAGCTTTCTTT
TRBV7-9	.	TRBD1	TRBJ2-3	CASSQRRGTGIGDTQYF	TGTGCCAGCAGCCAACGTCGCGGGACAGGTATAGGAGATACGCAGTATTTT
TRBV5-1	once	.	TRBJ2-5	CASSLVAGETQYF	TGCGCCAGCAGCTTGGTGGCGGGAGAGACCCAGTACTTC
TRBV28	.	.	TRBJ1-1	CASTEALNTEAFF	TGTGCCAGCACCGAAGCCCTGAACACTGAAGCTTTCTTT
TRBV9	.	TRBD2	TRBJ2-7	CASSVGGALSYEQYF	TGTGCCAGCAGCGTGGGAGGGGCTTTATCCTACGAGCAGTACTTC
TRBV5-6	few	.	TRBJ2-1	CASSFSGVEQFF	TGTGCCAGCAGCTTCTCAGGGGTTGAGCAGTTCTTC
TRBV5-1	once	TRBD1	TRBJ2-1	CASSRTTGGSYNEQFF	TGCGCCAGCAGCCGGACGACAGGGGGCTCCTACAATGAGCAGTTCTTC
TRBV9	.	TRBD2	TRBJ2-7	CASSVGGSFGHEQYF	TGTGCCAGCAGCGTAGGCGGGAGCTTTGGCCACGAGCAGTACTTC
TRBV10-3	.	TRBD2	TRBJ2-5	CAISESLVAGFQETQYF	TGTGCCATCAGTGAGTCGTTGGTAGCGGGGTTCCAAGAGACCCAGTACTTC
TRBV11-2	.	.	TRBJ2-7	CASSLGGAAYEQYF	TGTGCCAGCAGCCTTGGGGGGGCGGCCTACGAGCAGTACTTC
TRBV28	.	TRBD2	TRBJ2-7	CASSRVTSGMGYEQYF	TGTGCCAGCAGTCGTGTCACTAGCGGGATGGGTTACGAGCAGTACTTC
TRBV4-2	few	TRBD1	TRBJ1-1	CASSQVTGGTEAFF	TGTGCCAGCAGCCAGGTGACAGGGGGAACTGAAGCTTTCTTT
TRBV30	.	.	TRBJ2-1	CAWISSLATRYNEQFF	TGTGCCTGGATCTCCTCCCTAGCGACTCGCTACAATGAGCAGTTCTTC
TRBV7-2	.	.	TRBJ2-3	CASSRLWADTQYF	TGTGCCAGCAGCCGACTCTGGGCAGATACGCAGTATTTT
TRBV7-9	.	TRBD1	TRBJ1-5	CASSLQGETQPQHF	TGTGCCAGCAGCTTACAGGGGGAAACTCAGCCCCAGCATTTT
TRBV4-1	.	TRBD2	TRBJ2-1	CASSQVPGLAEVFVYNEQFF	TGCGCCAGCAGCCAAGTCCCGGGACTAGCGGAAGTGTTTGTCTACAATGAGCAGTTCTTC
TRBV29-1	.	.	TRBJ2-2	CSVAAAFNTGELFF	TGCAGCGTTGCCGCGGCCTTTAACACCGGGGAGCTGTTTTTT
TRBV28	.	TRBD1	TRBJ2-7	CASSLGQGAYEQYF	TGTGCCAGCAGTTTAGGACAGGGGGCGTACGAGCAGTACTTC
TRBV6-6	.	TRBD2	TRBJ2-1	CASTVAGGNNEQFF	TGTGCCAGCACCGTAGCGGGAGGGAACAATGAGCAGTTCTTC
TRBV12-5	.	.	TRBJ1-5	CASASQWGLRVGGNQPQHF	TGTGCTAGTGCCTCGCAGTGGGGTTTGAGGGTAGGGGGAAATCAGCCCCAGCATTTT
TRBV29-1	.	TRBD1	TRBJ2-1	CSVEDPSGRGPDIEQFF	TGCAGCGTTGAAGATCCCTCCGGAAGGGGGCCCGACATTGAGCAGTTCTTC
TRBV5-4	.	.	TRBJ1-1	CASSLTRGNTEAFF	TGTGCCAGCAGCTTAACCAGGGGAAACACTGAAGCTTTCTTT
TRBV7-8	.	.	TRBJ1-1	CASSLAGPSGREAFF	TGTGCCAGCAGCTTAGCGGGCCCATCAGGGCGTGAAGCTTTCTTT